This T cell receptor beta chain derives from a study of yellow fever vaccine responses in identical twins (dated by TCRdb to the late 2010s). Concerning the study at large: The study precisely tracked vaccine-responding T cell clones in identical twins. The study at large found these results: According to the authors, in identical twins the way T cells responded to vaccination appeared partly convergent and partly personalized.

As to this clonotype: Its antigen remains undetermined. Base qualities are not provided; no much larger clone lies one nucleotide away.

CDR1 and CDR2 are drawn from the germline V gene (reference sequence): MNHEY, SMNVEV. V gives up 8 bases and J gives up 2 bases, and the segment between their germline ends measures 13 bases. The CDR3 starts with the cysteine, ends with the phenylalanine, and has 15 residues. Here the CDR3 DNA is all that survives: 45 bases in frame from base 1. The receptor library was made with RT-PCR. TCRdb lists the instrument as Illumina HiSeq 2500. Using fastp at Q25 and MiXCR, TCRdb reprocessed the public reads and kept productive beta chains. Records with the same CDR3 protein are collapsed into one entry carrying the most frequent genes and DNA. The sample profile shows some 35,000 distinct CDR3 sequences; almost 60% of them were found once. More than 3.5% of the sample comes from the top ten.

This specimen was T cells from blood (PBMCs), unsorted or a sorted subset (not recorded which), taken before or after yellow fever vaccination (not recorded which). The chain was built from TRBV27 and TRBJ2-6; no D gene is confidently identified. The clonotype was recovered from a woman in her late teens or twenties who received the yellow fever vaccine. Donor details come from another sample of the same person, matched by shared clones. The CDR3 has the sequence CASHQSGPGANVLTF. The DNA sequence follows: TGTGCCAGCCACCAGAGTGGTCCTGGGGCCAACGTCCTGACTTTC.